This entry lists 19 T cell receptor beta chains sequenced from one sample in a study of human T cells and chemical hapten exposure. Using its own MiXCR run on the RACE reads, TCRdb lists one record per CDR3 protein. Here the sample spans 80,000 to 95,000 distinct CDR3 sequences, about 10% being singletons. Time point here: patch test 2, 6 weeks after DPC sensitization. Treatment indicated: therapeutic diphenylcyclopropenone sensitization with weekly scalp DPC. This material consisted of whole blood, taken in connection with sensitization to the hapten diphenylcyclopropenone (DPC). The receptors derive from a man in his forties with alopecia areata. Some clones in this sample may be carry-over from other donors' samples.

This clonotype has more than one count but fewer than ten. The CDR3 sequence: CASSSHRNSGNTIYF. CDR3 DNA sequence: TGTGCCAGCAGTTCCCACAGGAACTCTGGAAACACCATATATTTT. The chain carries TRBV6-5 and TRBJ1-3; D might be TRBD1 (5 bases). V was shortened by 4 bases and J by 0 bases, with 10 bases between the two germline ends. Per germline, CDR1 MNHEY and CDR2 SVGAGI. This CDR3 is 15 amino acids long.

This clonotype has a count of ten or more. This chain connects TRBV28 to TRBJ1-2; D possibly corresponds to TRBD1 (6 bases). Germline V gene sequence: CDR1 MDHEN, CDR2 SYDVKM. V gave up 4 bases and J gave up 1 base, with 16 bases separating them. This CDR3 is built from 16 residues. The CDR3 nucleotides read TGTGCCAGCAGTTCCCTGCAGAGGACAGTTAACTATGGCTACACCTTC. It encodes CASSSLQRTVNYGYTF.

This clonotype has only a few counts. V usage is TRBV6-2 or TRBV6-3 and J usage is TRBJ2-1; 10 nucleotides match TRBD2. The CDR3 has 15 residues. Germline V gene sequence: CDR1 MNHEY, CDR2 SVGEGT. V was clipped by 6 bases and J by 7 bases; unmatched bases: 9. This CDR3 is CASRIQRGGGNEQFF. The CDR3 nucleotides read TGTGCCAGCAGAATCCAGCGGGGGGGAGGAAATGAGCAGTTCTTC.

This clonotype was detected only a few times. The chain is built from TRBV12-3 or TRBV12-4 and TRBJ1-5, with D hard to call. With 6 bases removed from V and 5 bases from J, the gap between germline ends came to 11 bases. This CDR3 comprises 13 residues. The DNA for the CDR3 is TGTGCCAGCAGCTATGCCGGGGATCAGCCCCAGCATTTT. Translation gives CASSYAGDQPQHF.

V and J are TRBV5-1 and TRBJ2-5, with D tentatively TRBD2 (5 bases). The germline CDR1 and CDR2 sequences are SGHRS and YFSETQ. The CDR3 has 16 residues. Trimming removed 3 bases from V and 5 bases from J, with 20 bases in between. This CDR3 reads CASSSGHGSGGETQYF. The DNA for the CDR3 is TGCGCCAGCAGCTCCGGGCACGGGTCCGGCGGGGAGACCCAGTACTTC.

This clonotype was observed a handful of times. The gene calls are TRBV12-3 or TRBV12-4 and TRBJ2-2, with D perhaps matching TRBD1 (6 bases). The CDR3 is 14 residues long. Trimming cost V 4 bases and J 4 bases, with 10 bases left between them. For the CDR3, the DNA is TGTGCCAGCAGTTCAGGGGATCCCACCGGGGAGCTGTTTTTT. Translated: CASSSGDPTGELFF.

This clonotype was found many times. This chain joins TRBV6-5 and TRBJ2-3; no reliable D call. The germline CDR1 and CDR2 sequences are MNHEY and SVGAGI. V dropped 2 bases and J dropped 3 bases, with 6 bases sitting between them. The CDR3 is 13 residues long. The CDR3 nucleotides read TGTGCCAGCAGTTACAGGGTTACAGATACGCAGTATTTT. Protein product: CASSYRVTDTQYF.

The chain uses TRBV6-2 or TRBV6-3 and TRBJ1-1; TRBD1 agrees at 8 bases. Losses at the gene ends were 4 bases for V and 6 bases for J; bases not matched to a gene: 7. From germline, CDR1 is MNHEY and CDR2 SVGEGT. The CDR3 is made up of 14 amino acids. CDR3 DNA sequence: TGTGCCAGCAGTTTCGACAGGGGTTACCCTGAAGCTTTCTTT. Its translation: CASSFDRGYPEAFF.

This clonotype has at least ten counts. The chain carries TRBV10-3 and TRBJ1-4; 7 bases map to TRBD1. With 3 bases clipped from V and 8 bases from J, the junction kept 6 bases outside the gene matches. Germline values: CDR1 ENHRY, CDR2 SYGVKD. The CDR3 contains 14 residues. The CDR3 nucleotides read TGTGCCATCAGTGAAGGGGGCCCCGGAGAAAAACTGTTTTTT. This encodes CAISEGGPGEKLFF.

There are many counts of this clonotype. The chain employs TRBV14 and TRBJ2-7, with 8 bases lining up with TRBD2. The V gene's germline CDR1 is SGHDN and CDR2 FVKESK. With V trimmed by 1 base and J by 8 bases, 1 base remained unmatched. The CDR3 has 12 residues. The CDR3 sequence is CASSQGGGKQYF. The CDR3 DNA sequence: TGTGCCAGCAGCCAAGGCGGGGGGAAGCAGTACTTC.

Ten or more counts support this clonotype. The genes are TRBV21-1 and TRBJ2-7; TRBD2 is the table's D call, not checked against the DNA. TRBV21-1 is an annotated pseudogene. The CDR3 spans 14 residues. The CDR3 DNA reads TGTGCCAGCAGCCTCGCAGAGCGGGACCACTGGCAGTACTTC. It encodes CASSLAERDHWQYF.

V and J are TRBV12-3 or TRBV12-4 and TRBJ2-1; TRBD2 matches 9 bases. J lost 5 bases, V lost 6 bases, and 14 bases had no gene match. This CDR3 has 17 residues. DNA of the CDR3: TGTGCCAGCAGCCGCATTAAACCGACTAGCGGCAACAATGAGCAGTTCTTC. Residues: CASSRIKPTSGNNEQFF.

This clonotype was observed a handful of times. The J gene is TRBJ2-2, the V gene TRBV11-1; D is uncertain. The CDR3 extends over 13 amino acids. Germline CDR1 and CDR2: SGHAT and FQDESV (reference sequence). V dropped 1 base and J dropped 6 bases, with 6 bases sitting between them. CDR3 DNA sequence: TGTGCCAGCAGCTTAGTTTACTCCGGGGAGCTGTTTTTT. It yields the protein CASSLVYSGELFF.

This clonotype was detected a few times. The V gene is TRBV12-5, the J gene TRBJ2-3; D unresolved. This CDR3 is built from 17 residues. Germline loops: CDR1 LGHNT, CDR2 FRNRAP. Trimming cost V 1 base and J 4 bases, with 18 bases left between them. The CDR3 here is CASGLDPASPFPDTQYF. CDR3 in DNA: TGTGCTAGTGGTTTGGATCCCGCATCGCCCTTTCCAGATACGCAGTATTTT.

V and J are TRBV12-3 or TRBV12-4 and TRBJ2-4; weak D call: TRBD1 (6 bases). The V and J ends lost 5 bases and 3 bases respectively, with 11 bases between them. There are 14 residues in the CDR3. The CDR3 coding sequence is TGTGCCAGCAGTCCCCAGGGGTTCAAAAACATTCAGTACTTC. Its translation: CASSPQGFKNIQYF.

This clonotype was observed a few times. The V gene is TRBV6-2 or TRBV6-3, the J gene TRBJ1-5; no firm D call. The CDR3 loop spans 13 amino acids. Germline V gene lookup returns CDR1 MNHEY and CDR2 SVGEGT. Trimming took 0 bases from V and 4 from J, leaving 4 bases between them. The CDR3 spells CASSYSQNQPQHF. The CDR3 nucleotides are TGTGCCAGCAGTTACTCGCAAAATCAGCCCCAGCATTTT.

The table lists this clonotype with many counts. This chain joins TRBV19 and TRBJ1-2; 10 bases map to TRBD1. Trimming cost V 6 bases and J 5 bases; bases outside gene matches: 6. Germline CDR1 and CDR2: LNHDA and SQIVND (reference sequence). CDR3 size: 14 residues. CDR3 amino acids: CASSRDRGWYGYTF. The CDR3 DNA follows: TGTGCCAGTAGCCGGGACAGGGGTTGGTATGGCTACACCTTC.

This clonotype was detected only a few times. The chain links TRBV20-1 to TRBJ2-1, with D uncertain. Trimming pared 5 bases from V and 8 bases from J, leaving 16 bases between. The length of the CDR3 is 13 residues. The germline V gene has CDR1 DFQATT and CDR2 SNEGSKA (reference sequence). The CDR3 region has the DNA TGCAGTGCTCACCACCCTTCGGGCTATGAGCAGTTCTTC. This translates into CSAHHPSGYEQFF.

This chain joins TRBV7-9 and TRBJ2-4, with D tentatively TRBD2 (5 bases). Trimming took off 5 bases at V and 0 bases at J, with 11 bases between the two ends. This CDR3 comprises 15 residues. Germline V gene lookup returns CDR1 SEHNR and CDR2 FQNEAQ (reference sequence). CDR3 sequence (DNA): TGTGCCAGCAGCGAACTCGGGGAAGCCAAAAACATTCAGTACTTC. It is translated as CASSELGEAKNIQYF. Using reference TRBV7-9 and TRBJ2-4 for the parts outside the CDR3, the full variable domain is DTGVSQNPRHKITKRGQNVTFRCDPISEHNRLYWYRQTLGQGPEFLTYFQNEAQLEKSRLLSDRFSAERPKGSFSTLEIQRTEQGDSAMYLCASSELGEAKNIQYFGAGTRLSVL.